The present TCR beta chain was sequenced within a study of shared clonotypes between healthy human individuals. Turning to this clone: Different DNA sequences within this sample yield the same CDR3.

V was trimmed by 3 bases and J by 7 bases, leaving 14 bases between them. Germline V gene data show CDR1 as SGHRS and CDR2 as YFSETQ. The CDR3 is made up of 14 amino acids. The method was immunoSEQ multiplex PCR; TCRdb's version includes in-frame clones alone and lacks a portion of them. The profile shows 950,000 to 1,100,000 clones, approximately 70% of them singletons. The sequence was obtained from a man younger than 30 in good health. V gene TRBV5-1 combines with J gene TRBJ1-5; tentatively, D is TRBD1 (5 bases). Source material: memory CD4+ T cells sorted from blood. Regarding subset: CD45RA-negative fraction. This CDR3 reads CASSSGGGNQPQHF. The CDR3, as DNA: TGCGCCAGCAGCTCGGGGGGAGGGAACCAGCCCCAGCATTTT.